This is a list of T cell receptor beta chains from one sample in a study of shared T cell receptors in the human thymus. The method was immunoSEQ multiplex PCR; TCRdb's version includes in-frame clones alone and lacks a portion of them. The sample consists of hundreds of thousands of clones, 85% to 90% of them appearing once. These same data were also listed under a study on human thymus T cells.

Sample: thymocytes. Receptors were obtained from a boy under two years old with a congenital heart defect. Each CDR3 is given without its conserved first and last residue. The order of the fields is D gene, V gene, J gene, CDR3 protein. The D gene is left open where the match is weak.

d_call: -
v_call: TRBV29-1
j_call: TRBJ2-4
cdr3_aa: SAGWRGAKNIQY

d_call: TRBD1
v_call: TRBV27
j_call: TRBJ2-7
cdr3_aa: ASSLPTGKSPGSYEQY

d_call: -
v_call: TRBV9
j_call: TRBJ2-1
cdr3_aa: ASSVAGVSYNEQF

d_call: TRBD1
v_call: TRBV28
j_call: TRBJ1-5
cdr3_aa: ASSLGTLTGWDPQH

d_call: TRBD1
v_call: TRBV4-1
j_call: TRBJ1-2
cdr3_aa: ASSQERTGTNYGYT

d_call: -
v_call: TRBV15
j_call: TRBJ2-5
cdr3_aa: ATSRETSGQETQY

d_call: TRBD1
v_call: TRBV7-3
j_call: TRBJ1-1
cdr3_aa: ASSPQGLDWI

d_call: -
v_call: TRBV7-6
j_call: TRBJ2-3
cdr3_aa: ASSDRADTQY

d_call: TRBD2
v_call: TRBV2
j_call: TRBJ2-3
cdr3_aa: ASSEPGLAGLDTQY

d_call: -
v_call: TRBV11-2
j_call: TRBJ2-5
cdr3_aa: ASSLGRGRETQY

d_call: TRBD1
v_call: TRBV18
j_call: TRBJ2-7
cdr3_aa: ASSPGQGAYEQY

d_call: -
v_call: TRBV7-2
j_call: TRBJ2-2
cdr3_aa: ASSRDSRWEVDTGELF

d_call: -
v_call: TRBV27
j_call: TRBJ1-1
cdr3_aa: ASGRADEAF

d_call: TRBD2
v_call: TRBV5-4
j_call: TRBJ2-7
cdr3_aa: ASSWTGSRAGGPYEQY

d_call: TRBD1
v_call: TRBV4-1
j_call: TRBJ1-1
cdr3_aa: ASSQGDSPLGTTEAF

d_call: TRBD1
v_call: TRBV27
j_call: TRBJ2-1
cdr3_aa: ASTPDRENPYNEQF

d_call: -
v_call: TRBV6-5
j_call: TRBJ2-7
cdr3_aa: ASRTRGVEQY

d_call: -
v_call: TRBV6-1
j_call: TRBJ2-5
cdr3_aa: ASSEGREETQY

d_call: -
v_call: TRBV4-2
j_call: TRBJ2-5
cdr3_aa: ASSPTGQETQY

d_call: TRBD1
v_call: TRBV10-3
j_call: TRBJ1-1
cdr3_aa: AISRTGGRTEAF

d_call: TRBD2
v_call: TRBV13
j_call: TRBJ2-3
cdr3_aa: ASRAGGADTQY

d_call: -
v_call: TRBV7-9
j_call: TRBJ2-1
cdr3_aa: ASSFLAGRRGNEQF

d_call: -
v_call: TRBV27
j_call: TRBJ2-7
cdr3_aa: ASSPPYSYEQY

d_call: -
v_call: TRBV10-1
j_call: TRBJ1-1
cdr3_aa: ASSEPQCTNTEAF

d_call: -
v_call: TRBV29-1
j_call: TRBJ2-7
cdr3_aa: SGWTYPYEQY

d_call: -
v_call: TRBV5-6
j_call: TRBJ2-1
cdr3_aa: ASSLGQWGNEQF